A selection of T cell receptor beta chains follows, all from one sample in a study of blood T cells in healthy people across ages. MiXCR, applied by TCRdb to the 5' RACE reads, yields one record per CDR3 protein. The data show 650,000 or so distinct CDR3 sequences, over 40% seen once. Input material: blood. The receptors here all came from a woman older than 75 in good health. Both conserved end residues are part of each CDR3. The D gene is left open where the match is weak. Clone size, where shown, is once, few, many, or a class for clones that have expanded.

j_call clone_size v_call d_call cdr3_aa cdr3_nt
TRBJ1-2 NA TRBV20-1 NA CSARPPAGAGYTF TGCAGTGCTAGACCCCCGGCGGGGGCAGGCTACACCTTC
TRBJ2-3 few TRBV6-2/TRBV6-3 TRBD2 CASSYEAGVGTDTQYF TGTGCCAGCAGTTACGAGGCGGGAGTCGGGACAGATACGCAGTATTTT
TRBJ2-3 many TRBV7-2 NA CASSVTFSTDTQYF TGTGCCAGCAGTGTCACTTTTAGCACAGATACGCAGTATTTT
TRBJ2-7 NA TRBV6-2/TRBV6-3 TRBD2 CVIKLAGEANEQYF TGTGTCATTAAATTAGCGGGGGAGGCAAATGAGCAGTACTTC
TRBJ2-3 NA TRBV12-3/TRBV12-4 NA CASSSSEISTDTQYF TGTGCCAGCAGTTCGAGCGAGATCAGCACAGATACGCAGTATTTT
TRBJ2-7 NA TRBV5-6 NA CASSFVPGELYEQYF TGTGCCAGCAGCTTCGTCCCGGGGGAACTCTACGAGCAGTACTTC
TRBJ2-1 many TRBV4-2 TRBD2 CASSQATGLNYNEQFF TGTGCCAGCAGCCAAGCAACGGGACTAAACTACAATGAGCAGTTCTTC
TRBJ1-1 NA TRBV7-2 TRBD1 CASTRDRANTEAFF TGTGCCAGCACAAGGGACAGGGCGAACACTGAAGCTTTCTTT
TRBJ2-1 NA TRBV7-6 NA CASSFEPAGEQFF TGTGCCAGCAGCTTTGAGCCTGCTGGTGAGCAGTTCTTC
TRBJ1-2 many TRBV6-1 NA CASSEGQARNYGYTF TGTGCCAGCAGTGAAGGACAGGCGCGAAACTATGGCTACACCTTC
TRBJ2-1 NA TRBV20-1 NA CSTARLGSEQFF TGCAGTACAGCGAGGCTGGGTTCTGAGCAGTTCTTC
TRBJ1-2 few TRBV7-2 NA CASRAPGGWYGYTF TGTGCCAGCAGAGCCCCCGGGGGATGGTATGGCTACACCTTC
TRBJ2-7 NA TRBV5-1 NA CASSLSAHDEQYF TGCGCCAGCAGCTTGTCGGCTCACGACGAGCAGTACTTC
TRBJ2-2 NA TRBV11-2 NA CASSFSSGGELFF TGTGCCAGCAGCTTCTCATCGGGGGGGGAGCTGTTTTTT
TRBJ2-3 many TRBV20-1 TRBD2 CSAPVGRGGPDTQYF TGCAGTGCTCCTGTAGGGCGGGGGGGCCCGGATACGCAGTATTTT
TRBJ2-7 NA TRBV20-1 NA CSARDRRTPTYEQYF TGCAGTGCTAGAGATCGGAGGACGCCAACCTACGAGCAGTACTTC
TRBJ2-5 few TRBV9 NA CASSSGLIQETQYF TGTGCCAGCAGCTCGGGACTGATCCAAGAGACCCAGTACTTC
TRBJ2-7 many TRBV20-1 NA CSARGRERREQYF TGCAGTGCTAGAGGGAGAGAGAGAAGAGAGCAGTACTTC
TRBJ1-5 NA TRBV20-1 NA CRAITFNQPQHF TGCAGGGCTATTACGTTTAATCAGCCCCAGCATTTT
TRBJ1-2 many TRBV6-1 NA CASSEIGYGYTF TGTGCCAGCAGTGAAATCGGCTATGGCTACACCTTC
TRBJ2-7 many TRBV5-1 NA CASSLGVTGSSYEQYF TGCGCCAGCAGCTTGGGGGTGACGGGGAGCTCCTACGAGCAGTACTTC
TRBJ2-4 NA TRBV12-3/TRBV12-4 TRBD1 CASSPMQGARSKNIQYF TGTGCCAGCAGTCCGATGCAGGGGGCGAGATCCAAAAACATTCAGTACTTC
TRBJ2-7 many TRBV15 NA CASQEVEGHVSIYEQYF TGTGCCTCCCAGGAAGTCGAGGGTCACGTTTCTATCTACGAGCAGTACTTC
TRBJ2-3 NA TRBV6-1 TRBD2 CASRPPGLATVSLTDTQYF TGTGCCAGCAGACCGCCGGGACTAGCGACCGTCTCCCTCACAGATACGCAGTATTTT
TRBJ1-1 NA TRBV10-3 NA CAISGGAHTEAFF TGTGCCATCAGTGGGGGGGCGCACACTGAAGCTTTCTTT
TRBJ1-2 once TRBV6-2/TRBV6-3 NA CASSYNRNYGYTF TGTGCCAGCAGTTACAACAGAAACTATGGCTACACCTTC
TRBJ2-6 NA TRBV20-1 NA CSARGPSSGANVLTF TGCAGTGCTAGAGGCCCTAGCTCTGGGGCCAACGTCCTGACTTTC
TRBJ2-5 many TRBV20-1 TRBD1 CSSGTGRETQYF TGCAGCTCCGGGACAGGCCGAGAGACCCAGTACTTC
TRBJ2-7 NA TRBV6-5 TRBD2 CASSYMSGGAYEQYF TGTGCCAGCAGTTACATGAGCGGGGGGGCCTACGAGCAGTACTTC
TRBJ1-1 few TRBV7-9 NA CASNSQETEAFF TGTGCCAGCAACTCACAGGAAACTGAAGCTTTCTTT
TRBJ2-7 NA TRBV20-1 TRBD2 CSARLPSGGLYNEQYF TGCAGTGCTAGATTGCCTAGCGGGGGCCTCTACAATGAGCAGTACTTC
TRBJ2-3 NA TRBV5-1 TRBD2 CASSLVAGVLPSTDMQYF TGCGCCAGCAGCTTGGTGGCGGGGGTTCTCCCGAGCACAGATATGCAGTATTTT
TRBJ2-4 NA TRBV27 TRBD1 CASTWTGVNSAKNIQYF TGTGCCAGCACTTGGACAGGGGTGAATTCGGCCAAAAACATTCAGTACTTC
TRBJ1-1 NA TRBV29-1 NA CSVAKTGLNTEAFF TGCAGCGTTGCCAAAACAGGGTTGAACACTGAAGCTTTCTTT
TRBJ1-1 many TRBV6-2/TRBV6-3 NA CASTRGSGLLRYTEAFF TGTGCCAGCACACGCGGTTCGGGGCTACTTAGGTACACTGAAGCTTTCTTT
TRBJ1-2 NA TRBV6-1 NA CASSEATGVGWGFYGYTF TGTGCCAGCAGTGAAGCGACGGGTGTCGGGTGGGGCTTTTATGGCTACACCTTC
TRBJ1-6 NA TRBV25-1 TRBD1 CASRRTGAAESPLHF TGTGCCAGCCGCCGGACAGGGGCCGCGGAGTCACCCCTCCACTTT
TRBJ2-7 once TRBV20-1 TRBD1 CSALGQTNSYEQYF TGCAGTGCTCTGGGACAGACGAACTCCTACGAGCAGTACTTC
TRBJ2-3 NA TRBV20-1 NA CSARAGTGNTQYF TGCAGTGCTAGAGCAGGGACCGGGAATACGCAGTATTTT
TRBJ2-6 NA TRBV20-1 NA CSALGNRRADGANVLTF TGCAGTGCTCTAGGAAACAGAAGGGCGGATGGGGCCAACGTCCTGACTTTC
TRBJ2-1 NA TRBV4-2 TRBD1 CASSHEEGQGVNEQFF TGTGCCAGCAGCCACGAGGAGGGACAGGGGGTTAATGAGCAGTTCTTC
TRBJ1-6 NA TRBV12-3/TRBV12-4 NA CASSLALADNSPLHF TGTGCCAGCAGTTTAGCGCTGGCAGATAATTCACCCCTCCACTTT
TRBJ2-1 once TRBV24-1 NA CATSDPGEEQFF TGTGCCACCAGTGACCCGGGTGAAGAGCAGTTCTTC
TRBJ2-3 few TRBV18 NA CASSLKTGADTQYF TGTGCCAGCTCACTGAAGACCGGGGCAGATACGCAGTATTTT
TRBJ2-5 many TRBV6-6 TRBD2 CASSYSPSGSSRTQYF TGTGCCAGCAGTTACTCGCCTAGCGGGAGTTCTCGGACCCAGTACTTC